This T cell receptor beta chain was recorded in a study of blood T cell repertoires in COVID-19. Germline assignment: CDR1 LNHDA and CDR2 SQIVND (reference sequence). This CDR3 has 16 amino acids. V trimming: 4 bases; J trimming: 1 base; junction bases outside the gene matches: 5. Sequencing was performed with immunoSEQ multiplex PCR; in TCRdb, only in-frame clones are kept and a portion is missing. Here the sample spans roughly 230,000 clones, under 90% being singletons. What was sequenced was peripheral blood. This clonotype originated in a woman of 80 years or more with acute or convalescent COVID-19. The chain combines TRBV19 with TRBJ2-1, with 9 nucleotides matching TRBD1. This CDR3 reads CASSTLGQGSYNEQFF. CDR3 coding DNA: TGTGCCAGTAGTACGCTCGGACAGGGGTCCTACAATGAGCAGTTCTTC.